This paragraph reports one T cell receptor (beta chain). Its target is unknown. The CDR3 covers 17 residues. Germline loops: CDR1 MNHNS, CDR2 SASEGT. J was trimmed by 0 bases and V by 5 bases; bases with no gene match: 6. These data come from a study of CD8 T cells in ankylosing spondylitis. From the 5' RACE reads, TCRdb called clonotypes with MiXCR, one entry per CDR3 protein. There are a few hundred thousand distinct CDR3 sequences in the sample; around 10% occur only once, and around 8.4% lies in the top ten. Study-level points and caveats: A motif in TCR beta, a set of eight or nine highly homologous variants, appeared characteristic of ankylosing spondylitis blood.

Material for sequencing was blood, either unsorted or a sorted T cell fraction (not recorded which). This receptor was identified in a female donor with ankylosing spondylitis or in good health (not recorded which). The chain links TRBV6-1 to TRBJ2-3; 12 bases match TRBD1. The CDR3 is CASSPRDRGHSTDTQYF. The CDR3 DNA is TGTGCCAGCAGTCCCAGGGACAGGGGGCATAGCACAGATACGCAGTATTTT.